This TCR beta chain was retrieved from a study of shared clonotypes between healthy human individuals. Study-level results: Naive CD4 clonotypes overlapped across a handful of donors at about 5.2%.

Clones were read by immunoSEQ multiplex PCR, and TCRdb kept only the in-frame ones, dropping some. The profile shows 1.5 million to 2.5 million clones, 85% to 95% of them singletons. About this clone: Its specificity is not known.

The CDR3 runs to 14 residues. Trimming pared 2 bases from V and 3 bases from J, leaving 11 bases between. Per the germline V gene, CDR1 is MGHRA and CDR2 is YSYEKL. CD45RO-negative, CCR7-positively selected cells formed the naive CD8 fraction, excluding terminally differentiated effector memory CD45RA+ cells. Sequencing was done on a sample of naive CD8+ T cells sorted from blood. The chain combines TRBV4-1 with TRBJ2-7; TRBD1 might be the D (6 bases). This TCR was recovered from a young man in good health. The CDR3 sequence is CASSQTGKDYEQYF. In DNA, the CDR3 is TGCGCCAGCAGCCAAACAGGGAAGGACTACGAGCAGTACTTC.